This T cell receptor beta chain was sequenced in a study of neurological immune-mediated disorders. This clonotype was seen repeatedly, ten times or more. Its cognate antigen is unknown. Deletions cut 4 bases from V and 7 bases from J, with 17 bases between. This CDR3 region has 15 residues. Germline CDR1 is SGHKS and CDR2 is YYEKEE (reference sequence). As to time point: technical triplicate 3. cDNA synthesis was performed by 5'RACE with 10-nucleotide random UMIs. One entry per CDR3 protein results from TCRdb running MiXCR on the 5' RACE reads. The table shows nearly 45,000 distinct CDR3 sequences, with 20% to 25% occurring only once. Study-wide results and limits: None of the CDR3 amino acid sequences in expanded clones turned up in more than one subject, which points to private repertoires in all groups.

The TCR was taken from a man aged 60 to 75 with HTLV-1-associated myelopathy (HAM/TSP). This chain uses TRBV5-5 with TRBJ1-4; no firm D call. Sequences were obtained from PBMCs. The CDR3 nucleotides read TGTGCCAGCAGCCTCGATGGACTGGGTAGTGAAAAACTGTTTTTT. Translation gives CASSLDGLGSEKLFF.